This entry concerns a single T cell receptor (beta chain). Participant ages covered about 18 to 90 years across around 25 US areas. Self-reported history from a screening survey and questionnaire set each donor's cohort. This sample was taken from a study of blood T cell repertoires in COVID-19. The CDR3 consists of 13 residues. Trimming removed 3 bases from V and 8 bases from J; junction bases left unmatched: 7. Germline V gene lookup returns CDR1 SGHRS and CDR2 YFSETQ. The data were produced by immunoSEQ multiplex PCR, yet TCRdb's version contains in-frame clones alone and is incomplete. The repertoire includes 130,000 to 150,000 clones, 85% to 90% of them detected once, and approximately 1.3% sits in the top ten.

The receptor was isolated from a woman under 40 with acute COVID-19. Sequencing used PBMCs or T cells enriched from blood (not recorded which). The chain has TRBV5-1 and TRBJ1-1; TRBD1 matches 7 bases. DNA of the CDR3: TGCGCCAGCAGCTCCCCGACAGGGCCGGAAGCTTTCTTT. Translating gives CASSSPTGPEAFF.